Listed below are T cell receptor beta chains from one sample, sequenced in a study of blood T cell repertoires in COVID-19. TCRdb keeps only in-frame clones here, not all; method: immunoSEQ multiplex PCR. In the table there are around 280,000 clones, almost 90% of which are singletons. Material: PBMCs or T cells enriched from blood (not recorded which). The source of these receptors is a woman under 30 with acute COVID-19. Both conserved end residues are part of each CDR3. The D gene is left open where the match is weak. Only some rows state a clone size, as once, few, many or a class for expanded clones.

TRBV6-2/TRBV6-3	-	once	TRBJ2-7	CASSFLRYEQYF	TGTGCCAGCAGTTTCCTGCGGTACGAGCAGTACTTC
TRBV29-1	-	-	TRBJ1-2	CSAQRGPYGYTF	TGCAGCGCCCAGCGTGGCCCCTATGGCTACACCTTC
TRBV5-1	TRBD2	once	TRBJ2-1	CASSLPGLAAYNEQFF	TGCGCCAGCAGCTTGCCAGGGCTAGCGGCCTACAATGAGCAGTTCTTC
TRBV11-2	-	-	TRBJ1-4	CASTPEGGDYPNEKLFF	TGTGCCAGCACCCCGGAGGGCGGGGATTATCCTAATGAAAAACTGTTTTTT
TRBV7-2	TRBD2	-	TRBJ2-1	CASSPGLAQNNEQFF	TGTGCCAGCAGTCCGGGACTAGCGCAGAACAATGAGCAGTTCTTC
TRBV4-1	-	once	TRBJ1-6	CASSQEQVYNSPLHF	TGCGCCAGCAGCCAAGAACAGGTTTATAATTCACCCCTCCACTTT
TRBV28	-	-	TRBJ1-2	CASSLAPTSGYGYTF	TGTGCCAGCAGTTTAGCCCCCACGTCAGGGTATGGCTACACCTTC
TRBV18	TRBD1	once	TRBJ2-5	CASSPSTGVQETQYF	TGTGCCAGCTCACCATCGACAGGGGTCCAAGAGACCCAGTACTTC
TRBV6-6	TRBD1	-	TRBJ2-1	CASREQGSSYNEQFF	TGTGCCAGCAGGGAACAGGGGAGCTCCTACAATGAGCAGTTCTTC
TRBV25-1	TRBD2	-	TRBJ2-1	CASSVLKKLAGGNEQFF	TGTGCCAGCAGTGTCCTGAAAAAACTAGCGGGAGGGAATGAGCAGTTCTTC
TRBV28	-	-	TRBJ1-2	CASSLVTGPYYGYTF	TGTGCCAGCAGTTTAGTTACAGGGCCATACTATGGCTACACCTTC
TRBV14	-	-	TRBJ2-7	CASSPPGLSAYEQYF	TGTGCCAGCAGCCCACCAGGGCTTTCTGCGTACGAGCAGTACTTC
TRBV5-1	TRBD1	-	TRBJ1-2	CASSKRQGIDGYTF	TGCGCCAGCAGCAAAAGACAGGGTATCGATGGCTACACCTTC
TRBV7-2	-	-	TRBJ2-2	CASSLEARRRRNTGELFF	TGTGCCAGCAGCTTAGAAGCGCGTAGACGCCGGAACACCGGGGAGCTGTTTTTT
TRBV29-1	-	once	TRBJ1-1	CSGTGGRLEAFF	TGCAGCGGTACGGGGGGCAGACTGGAAGCTTTCTTT
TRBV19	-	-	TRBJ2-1	CASNSYGDSVQFF	TGTGCCAGTAATTCGTATGGAGACTCCGTGCAGTTCTTC
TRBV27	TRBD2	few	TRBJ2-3	CASSLRYYSGRGTDTQYF	TGTGCCAGCAGTTTGAGGTACTACAGCGGGAGGGGCACAGATACGCAGTATTTT
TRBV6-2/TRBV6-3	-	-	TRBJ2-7	CASSGHIYEQYF	TGTGCCAGCAGCGGACACATCTACGAGCAGTACTTC
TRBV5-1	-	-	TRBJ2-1	CASSSKSVTSYNEQFF	TGCGCCAGCAGCTCGAAGAGTGTTACCTCCTACAATGAGCAGTTCTTC
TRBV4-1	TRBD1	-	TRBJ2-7	CASSQERGQGSYEQYF	TGCGCCAGCAGCCAAGAAAGGGGACAGGGATCCTACGAGCAGTACTTC
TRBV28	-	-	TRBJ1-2	CASSFRTSYGYTF	TGTGCCAGCAGTTTCAGAACCTCCTATGGCTACACCTTC
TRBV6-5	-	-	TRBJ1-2	CASSSLRGSGYTF	TGTGCCAGCAGCTCCCTCAGGGGCAGCGGCTACACCTTC
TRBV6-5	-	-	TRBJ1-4	CASRERTNEKLFF	TGTGCCAGCCGGGAGAGGACTAATGAAAAACTGTTTTTT
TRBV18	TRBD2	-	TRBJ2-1	CASSERTSEGNEQFF	TGTGCCAGCTCAGAAAGGACTAGTGAAGGCAATGAGCAGTTCTTC
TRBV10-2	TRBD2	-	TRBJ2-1	CASAVSVREGLGYEQFF	TGCGCCAGCGCAGTTTCAGTACGGGAGGGCCTGGGGTATGAGCAGTTCTTC
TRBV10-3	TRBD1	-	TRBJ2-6	CAISADRSSSGANVLTF	TGTGCCATCAGTGCGGACAGGAGCTCATCTGGGGCCAACGTCCTGACTTTC
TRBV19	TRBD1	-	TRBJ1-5	CASSAGGWGQPQHF	TGTGCCAGTAGTGCAGGGGGCTGGGGTCAGCCCCAGCATTTT
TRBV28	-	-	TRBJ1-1	CASSLFVSTGDTEAFF	TGTGCCAGCAGTTTATTTGTCTCGACAGGAGACACTGAAGCTTTCTTT
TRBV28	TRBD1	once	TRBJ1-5	CASSFYRDRDQPQHF	TGTGCCAGCAGTTTTTACCGGGACAGGGATCAGCCCCAGCATTTT
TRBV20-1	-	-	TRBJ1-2	CSASTDNYGYTF	TGCAGTGCAAGTACAGATAACTATGGCTACACCTTC
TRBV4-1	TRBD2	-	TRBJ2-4	CASSQESGTSGSGAKNIQYF	TGCGCCAGCAGCCAAGAAAGCGGGACTAGCGGGAGCGGGGCCAAAAACATTCAGTACTTC
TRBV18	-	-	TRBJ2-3	CASSGGSTDTQYF	TGTGCCAGCTCAGGGGGGAGCACAGATACGCAGTATTTT
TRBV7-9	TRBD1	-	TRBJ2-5	CASSPHPSEDRGQETQYF	TGTGCCAGCAGCCCCCACCCCTCCGAGGACAGGGGGCAAGAGACCCAGTACTTC
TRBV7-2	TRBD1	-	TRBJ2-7	CASSYRGQSYEQYF	TGTGCCAGCAGCTACAGGGGGCAATCCTACGAGCAGTACTTC
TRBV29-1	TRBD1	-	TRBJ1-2	CSVGQQGTYGYTF	TGCAGCGTTGGGCAACAGGGGACCTATGGCTACACCTTC
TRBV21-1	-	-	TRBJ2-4	CASSSLNRGRDKNIQYF	TGTGCCAGCAGCAGCCTCAACAGGGGGCGCGACAAAAACATTCAGTACTTC